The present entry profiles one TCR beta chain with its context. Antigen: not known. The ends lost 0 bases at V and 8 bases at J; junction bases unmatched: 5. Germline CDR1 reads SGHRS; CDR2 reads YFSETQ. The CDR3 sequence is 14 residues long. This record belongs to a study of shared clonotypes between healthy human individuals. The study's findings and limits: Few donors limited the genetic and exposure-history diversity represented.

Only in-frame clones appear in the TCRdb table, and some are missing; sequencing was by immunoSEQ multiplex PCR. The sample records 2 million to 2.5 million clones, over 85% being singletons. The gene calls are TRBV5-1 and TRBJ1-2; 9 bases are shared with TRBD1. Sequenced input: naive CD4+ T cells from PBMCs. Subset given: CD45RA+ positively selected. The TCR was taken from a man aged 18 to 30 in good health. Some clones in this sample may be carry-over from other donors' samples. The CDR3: CASSLEDRGGGYTF. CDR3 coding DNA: TGCGCCAGCAGCTTGGAGGACAGGGGAGGAGGCTACACCTTC.